Shown below are 12 T cell receptor beta chains from a single sample sequenced in a study of blood T cell repertoires in COVID-19. The protocol was immunoSEQ multiplex PCR, while the TCRdb copy is restricted to in-frame clones and leaves out a portion. The data hold around 210,000 clones, with 65% to 90% observed a single time. Sample: peripheral blood. The source of these receptors is a human donor in a cohort sampled during active COVID-19.

The CDR3 sequence is CASSLGRERYHEQYF. The CDR3 DNA sequence: TGTGCCAGCAGCTTAGGGCGGGAGAGGTACCACGAGCAGTACTTC. The V gene is TRBV7-8, the J gene TRBJ2-7; TRBD2 matches 7 bases. Germline V gene data show CDR1 as SGHVS and CDR2 as FQNEAQ. The V gene end was trimmed by 1 base and the J gene end by 5 bases; junction bases not matched to a gene: 8. This CDR3 region has 15 residues.

The rearrangement links TRBV7-8 to TRBJ1-4; D not resolved. Germline V gives CDR1 SGHVS, CDR2 FQNEAQ. This CDR3 has 12 amino acids. V shed 5 bases and J shed 6 bases, with 7 bases lying between them. The CDR3 coding sequence is TGTGCCAGCAGCCCCCCTGATGAAAAACTGTTTTTT. The encoded protein is CASSPPDEKLFF.

This chain connects TRBV19 to TRBJ1-5, with 7 bases aligning to TRBD1. The CDR3 is 16 residues long. CDR1 and CDR2 from the germline V gene are LNHDA and SQIVND (reference sequence). The V and J ends lost 3 bases and 1 base, in that order; junction bases with no gene match: 6. CDR3 sequence reads: CASSMAGGISNQPQHF. CDR3 nucleotide sequence: TGTGCCAGTAGTATGGCAGGGGGTATAAGCAATCAGCCCCAGCATTTT.

This rearrangement joins TRBV7-9 to TRBJ2-7, with TRBD1 matching 12 bases. This CDR3 has 15 residues. Germline V CDR1 and CDR2: SEHNR, FQNEAQ (reference sequence). The ends lost 2 bases at V and 5 bases at J; junction bases unmatched: 4. In DNA, the CDR3 is TGTGCCAGCAGCTTACCGGGACAGGGGGCGCACGAGCAGTACTTC. Translation gives CASSLPGQGAHEQYF.

This clone was counted at least ten times. The genes are TRBV5-1 and TRBJ2-3, with 9 bases that match TRBD2. The CDR3 contains 15 residues. V gave up 6 bases and J gave up 1 base; unmatched junction bases: 6. Looked up from germline, CDR1 is SGHRS and CDR2 is YFSETQ. The DNA for the CDR3 is TGCGCCAGCAAAATGGGACTAGCAGGCACAGATACGCAGTATTTT. Its translation: CASKMGLAGTDTQYF. Drawing the rest from reference TRBV5-1 and TRBJ2-3, the complete variable domain is KAGVTQTPRYLIKTRGQQVTLSCSPISGHRSVSWYQQTPGQGLQFLFEYFSETQRNKGNFPGRFSGRQFSNSRSEMNVSTLELGDSALYLCASKMGLAGTDTQYFGPGTRLTVL.

This clone was picked up one time. This chain uses TRBV28 with TRBJ1-5; 7 positions agree with TRBD1. V shed 8 bases, J shed 5 bases, and the junction held 15 bases outside the gene matches. The CDR3 runs to 16 residues. From germline, CDR1 is MDHEN and CDR2 SYDVKM. CDR3 bases: TGTGCCAGCCCACAACACAGGGGAATGAAAGATCAGCCCCAGCATTTT. Translated, it gives CASPQHRGMKDQPQHF.

J is TRBJ2-1 and V is TRBV28, with TRBD2 as a possible D gene (6 bases). Germline CDR1 reads MDHEN; CDR2 reads SYDVKM. The CDR3 contains 16 residues. V lost 3 bases and J 1 base, leaving 13 bases between the germline ends. The CDR3 protein is CASSFRAGPSYNEQFF. The CDR3 bases are TGTGCCAGCAGTTTTAGGGCGGGACCGTCCTACAATGAGCAGTTCTTC. The full variable domain, in which reference TRBV28 and TRBJ2-1 provide the parts outside the CDR3, is DVKVTQSSRYLVKRTGEKVFLECVQDMDHENMFWYRQDPGLGLRLIYFSYDVKMKEKGDIPEGYSVSREKKERFSLILESASTNQTSMYLCASSFRAGPSYNEQFFGPGTRLTVL.

This chain joins TRBV2 and TRBJ1-4, with 7 nucleotides matching TRBD1. The CDR3 extends over 15 amino acids. Germline assignment: CDR1 SNHLY and CDR2 FYNNEI. The J segment lost 3 bases and the V segment lost 6 bases, leaving 7 bases of the junction unmatched. DNA of the CDR3: TGTGCCAGCAGCGAACAGGGGAACGCTAATGAAAAACTGTTTTTT. It yields the protein CASSEQGNANEKLFF.

V usage is TRBV24-1 and J usage is TRBJ2-7, with 7 bases that match TRBD2. Trimming took 3 bases from V and 4 from J; bases not matched to a gene: 11. Per the germline V gene, CDR1 is KGHDR and CDR2 is SFDVKD. The CDR3 is made up of 16 amino acids. The CDR3 sequence is CATSDPTSRCGYEQYF. DNA of the CDR3: TGTGCCACCAGTGATCCGACTAGCCGCTGTGGTTACGAGCAGTACTTC.

This clone showed up just a few times. CDR3 sequence: CAWSSRTEAFF. In DNA, the CDR3 is TGTGCCTGGTCTTCTCGCACTGAAGCTTTCTTT. The chain carries TRBV30 and TRBJ1-1; no definite D call. V lost 5 bases and J 4 bases, leaving 8 bases between the germline ends. This CDR3 has 11 amino acids. Germline CDR1 reads GTSNPN; CDR2 reads SVGIG (reference sequence).

This clone was picked up a small number of times. The gene calls are TRBV6-5 and TRBJ2-7; 7 nucleotides align to TRBD1. V was pared by 2 bases and J by 4 bases, with 8 bases of the junction left unmatched. The V gene's germline CDR1 is MNHEY and CDR2 SVGAGI. This CDR3 comprises 15 residues. The CDR3 spells CASSYVAGGWYEQYF. CDR3 DNA sequence: TGTGCCAGCAGTTACGTGGCAGGGGGATGGTACGAGCAGTACTTC.

The J gene is TRBJ2-7, the V gene TRBV6-2 or TRBV6-3; tentative D call: TRBD2 (6 bases). V lost 6 bases to trimming and J lost 4 bases, with 25 bases between them. Germline CDR1 and CDR2: MNHEY and SVGEGT. This CDR3 region has 17 residues. CDR3 region: CASSPTWGRSPGYEQYF. CDR3 nucleotide sequence: TGTGCCAGCAGCCCCACTTGGGGGAGGTCCCCCGGGTACGAGCAGTACTTC.